The rows below give T cell receptor beta chains drawn from one sample of a study of blood T cell repertoires in COVID-19. Clones were sequenced by immunoSEQ multiplex PCR, and TCRdb holds only the in-frame ones, with some missing. The table includes 200,000 to 250,000 clones, over 80% detected once. Sequenced sample: peripheral blood. These receptors originate from a woman aged 25 to 39 with COVID-19, enrolled during active disease. Both conserved end residues are part of each CDR3. D genes are given only for firm matches. Size tells how often a clone was seen (once, few, many) or the class of an expanded clone, and some rows leave it out.

TRBJ1-6 | TRBV7-2 | TRBD1 | . | TGTGCCAGCAGTGGACAGGCCTATAATTCACCCCTCCACTTT | CASSGQAYNSPLHF
TRBJ1-2 | TRBV7-8 | . | . | TGTGCCAGCAGCCTATTGGGCAGGCCAAGTAACTATGGCTACACCTTC | CASSLLGRPSNYGYTF
TRBJ2-5 | TRBV24-1 | TRBD1 | . | TGTGCCACCAGTGACCCCGGGACAGGGAGGGAGACCCAGTACTTC | CATSDPGTGRETQYF
TRBJ2-3 | TRBV7-3 | TRBD1 | . | TGTGCCAGCAGCTTAACGGGGGGACAGGCCACAGATACGCAGTATTTT | CASSLTGGQATDTQYF
TRBJ2-3 | TRBV6-6 | . | few | TGTGCCAGCAGTTACCCCCGGACAGATACGCAGTATTTT | CASSYPRTDTQYF
TRBJ1-6 | TRBV5-1 | TRBD1 | . | TGCGCCAGCAGCGACTCGACAGGGAGGTTAAATTCACCCCTCCACTTT | CASSDSTGRLNSPLHF
TRBJ1-2 | TRBV11-2 | . | . | TGTGCCAGCAGCTTCGACAGGTCCTCCTGGGGCTACACCTTC | CASSFDRSSWGYTF
TRBJ2-7 | TRBV4-1 | . | few | TGCGCCAGCAGCCAAGAAACGAACAGGGATTACGAGCAGTACTTC | CASSQETNRDYEQYF
TRBJ2-5 | TRBV28 | TRBD1 | . | TGTGCCAGCAGTTCGACAGGGATGGGGCCGGCGGAGACCCAGTACTTC | CASSSTGMGPAETQYF
TRBJ2-1 | TRBV19 | . | . | TGTGCCAGTAGCCCCCCGGGTGATGAGCAGTTCTTC | CASSPPGDEQFF
TRBJ2-1 | TRBV9 | . | . | TGTGCCAGCAGCGTCGACCAGGGCTACAATGAGCAGTTCTTC | CASSVDQGYNEQFF
TRBJ1-2 | TRBV7-2 | . | . | TGTGCCAGCAGCTTAGATCCAGGGGACTATGGCTACACCTTC | CASSLDPGDYGYTF
TRBJ2-7 | TRBV6-5 | TRBD2 | . | TGTGCCAGCGGGGGGGGCTACGAGCAGTACTTC | CASGGGYEQYF
TRBJ2-3 | TRBV5-4 | TRBD2 | once | TGTGCCAGCAGCGTCCAGCTAGCGGGTGCCACAGATACGCAGTATTTT | CASSVQLAGATDTQYF
TRBJ2-2 | TRBV19 | . | . | TGTGCCAGTAGTATCCCCCAGGGTGTCGACACCGGGGAGCTGTTTTTT | CASSIPQGVDTGELFF
TRBJ1-3 | TRBV6-5 | . | . | TGTGCCAGCAGTTACTCGAACGCGTTAGGAAACACCATATATTTT | CASSYSNALGNTIYF
TRBJ1-2 | TRBV6-6 | . | once | TGTGCCAGCGGGCGACAGTATGGCTACACCTTC | CASGRQYGYTF
TRBJ2-7 | TRBV5-6 | . | . | TGTGCCAGCAGCTTGGTGGCACTGGCGGAGTGGACGGCGGCGGGCGAGCAGTACTTC | CASSLVALAEWTAAGEQYF
TRBJ2-2 | TRBV9 | TRBD2 | . | TGTGCCAGCAGCGGGGAGGGGCACTCCGGGGAGCTGTTTTTT | CASSGEGHSGELFF
TRBJ2-1 | TRBV15 | . | . | TGTGCCACCAGCAGAGTTCTAGAAGATGAGCAGTTCTTC | CATSRVLEDEQFF
TRBJ1-1 | TRBV28 | . | . | TGTGCCAGCAGTGACCACGGGGGGCGCGGCACTGAAGCTTTCTTT | CASSDHGGRGTEAFF
TRBJ2-1 | TRBV24-1 | TRBD2 | . | TGTGCCACCAGTGATTTTGGACGGGCTAGCGGGGGATACAATGAGCAGTTCTTC | CATSDFGRASGGYNEQFF
TRBJ1-3 | TRBV23-1 | . | . | TGCGCCAGCAGATGGGCCGACCCAAGGACCATATATTTT | CASRWADPRTIYF
TRBJ1-6 | TRBV7-9 | TRBD1 | once | TGTGCCAGCAGCGACAGGGGCGGTTCACCCCTCCACTTT | CASSDRGGSPLHF
TRBJ2-7 | TRBV2 | . | . | TGTGCCAGCAGTGATGGCAGTTACCCATACGAGCAGTACTTC | CASSDGSYPYEQYF
TRBJ2-1 | TRBV28 | . | many | TGTGCCAGCAGTACTGGTGCCTACAATGAGCAGTTCTTC | CASSTGAYNEQFF
TRBJ1-3 | TRBV30 | . | . | TGTGCCTGGAGTGCCCTAGGAAACACCATATATTTT | CAWSALGNTIYF
TRBJ2-1 | TRBV19 | TRBD1 | . | TGTGCCAGTAGTAACAGGGGCTCGAGCTCCTACAATGAGCAGTTCTTC | CASSNRGSSSYNEQFF
TRBJ2-1 | TRBV21-1 | . | . | TGTGCCAGCAGCAAAGCTATACTAGCGGGAGCATCGGACAATGAGCAGTTCTTC | CASSKAILAGASDNEQFF
TRBJ2-5 | TRBV11-3 | . | few | TGTGCCAGCAGCTTAGATCGGGAGACCCAGTACTTC | CASSLDRETQYF
TRBJ2-2 | TRBV12-5 | TRBD2 | . | TGTGCTAGTGCCCCCGGGACTAGCGGGGGTAACACCGGGGAGCTGTTTTTT | CASAPGTSGGNTGELFF
TRBJ1-1 | TRBV6-5 | TRBD1 | . | TGTGCCAGCAGGGGGACAGGGCCGAACACTGAAGCTTTCTTT | CASRGTGPNTEAFF